This T cell receptor (beta chain) was retrieved from a study of T cell repertoires in cytomegalovirus infection. About the research overall: Well-studied HLA-B-restricted CMV epitopes were used in the study alongside recently identified HLA-C-restricted ones.

MiXCR, applied by TCRdb to the reads, yields one record per CDR3 protein. The sample lists some 500,000 distinct CDR3 sequences; roughly a third were seen once. To note about this clonotype: What it binds is unknown.

In germline, CDR1 is LGHDT, CDR2 YNNKEL (reference sequence). This CDR3 comprises 12 residues. Trimming stripped 4 bases from V and 4 bases from J, with 8 bases between. Study conclusions and caveats: Dominant in the ex vivo response were TCR beta clonotypes restricted by HLA-C and specific for CMV. Identification of carriers of CMV plus the relevant HLA was achieved through cumulative public TCR beta family frequency.

This specimen was cultured PBMCs, taken from culture after CMV antigen stimulation. The V gene is TRBV3-1, the J gene TRBJ2-7; D is uncertain. The TCR sequence derives from a human donor in good health (CMV status not recorded). Some clones in this sample may be carry-over from other donors' samples. DNA of the CDR3: TGTGCCAGCAGCCGGACCCCTTACGAGCAGTACTTC. Protein sequence: CASSRTPYEQYF.